This T cell receptor beta chain was recovered during a study of T cells in Graves' hyperthyroidism and ophthalmopathy. As for the study in general: The authors collected peripheral blood at initial diagnosis, before any treatment.

Study-wide results and limits: Researchers found most expanded thyroid clonotypes above 0.001 in blood as well.

The source material, RNA transcripts, was used to amplify TCR beta CDR3 regions. The study used the HTBI primer set for a first-round RT-PCR of the TCR CDR3. Each CDR3 protein is one row after TCRdb ran MiXCR on the multiplex PCR reads. The sample has roughly 250,000 distinct CDR3 sequences, about 20% seen once; the top ten hold around 60%. In its sample, this clonotype was seen a few times. The antigen is undetermined. The CDR3 totals 16 residues. V was shortened by 6 bases and J by 1 base, with 18 bases between the two germline ends. Germline CDR1 is WNHNN and CDR2 is SYGVQD (reference sequence). The study based diagnoses on clinical symptoms, serum thyroxine and TRAb, thyroid ultrasound and orbital computed tomography.

This chain links TRBV10-1 with TRBJ1-1; D uncertain. The receptor was derived from a man younger than 45 with Graves' ophthalmopathy. The sample consisted of blood. CDR3 loop: CASSPVGRPGNTEAFF. CDR3 in DNA: TGCGCCAGCAGCCCCGTGGGGAGGCCTGGGAACACTGAAGCTTTCTTT.